The next 30 T cell receptor beta chains were all read from a single sample in a study of blood T cell repertoires in COVID-19. Method: immunoSEQ multiplex PCR; TCRdb's copy keeps in-frame clones and lacks some. Of fewer than 80,000 clones in the sample, 80% to 85% were seen once. Sequences were obtained from peripheral blood. Receptor source: an elderly woman with acute or convalescent COVID-19.

CDR3: CASSLMGQGVTGELFF. DNA of the CDR3: TGTGCCAGCAGCTTAATGGGACAGGGAGTCACCGGGGAGCTGTTTTTT. The chain is built from TRBV7-3 and TRBJ2-2; TRBD1 aligns across 9 bases. The CDR3 has 16 amino acids. Germline assignment: CDR1 SGHTA and CDR2 FQGTGA. Unmatched junction bases numbered 4, after V lost 1 base and J lost 4 bases. The full variable domain, completed using reference TRBV7-3 and TRBJ2-2, is GAGVSQTPSNKVTEKGKYVELRCDPISGHTALYWYRQSLGQGPEFLIYFQGTGAADDSGLPNDRFFAVRPEGSVSTLKIQRTERGDSAVYLCASSLMGQGVTGELFFGEGSRLTVL.

This chain joins TRBV5-1 and TRBJ1-1; D call uncertain. The V and J ends lost 5 bases and 6 bases respectively, with 8 bases between them. The CDR3 totals 11 residues. The germline V gene encodes CDR1 SGHRS and CDR2 YFSETQ. CDR3 in amino acids: CASRATAEAFF. The CDR3 region has the DNA TGCGCCAGCAGGGCTACAGCTGAAGCTTTCTTT.

The J gene is TRBJ2-2, the V gene TRBV2; D is unclear. V gave up 8 bases and J gave up 4 bases, with 17 bases separating them. Germline CDR1 and CDR2: SNHLY and FYNNEI. The CDR3 sequence is 15 residues long. CDR3 in DNA: TGTGCCAGCCTCCTAGAACCAATCGCCACCGGGGAGCTGTTTTTT. Encoded protein: CASLLEPIATGELFF.

This clone was observed once. The rearrangement links TRBV6-5 to TRBJ1-3, with 9 bases matching TRBD1. Germline CDR1 MNHEY, CDR2 SVGAGI. Germline trimming cut 6 bases from V and 4 bases from J; bases unmatched to any gene: 4. This CDR3 has 14 amino acids. CDR3 nucleotides: TGTGCCAGCAGGCCAACAGGGGGCGGAAACACCATATATTTT. It codes for CASRPTGGGNTIYF.

This rearrangement joins TRBV12-3 or TRBV12-4 to TRBJ2-3, with a tentative D call TRBD2 (6 bases). The CDR3 extends over 13 amino acids. V was pared by 3 bases and J by 5 bases, with 9 bases between. The CDR3 DNA sequence: TGTGCCAGCAGTTTTTCTAGCGAAGATACGCAGTATTTT. The encoded protein is CASSFSSEDTQYF.

CDR3 sequence (DNA): TGTGCCAGCAGCCTCCTTGCCGGGACTAGCACAGATACGCAGTATTTT. Its protein product is CASSLLAGTSTDTQYF. V gene TRBV3-1 (or the pseudogene TRBV3-2) combines with J gene TRBJ2-3; D perhaps matches TRBD2 (6 bases). Germline values: CDR1 LGHDT, CDR2 YNNKEL (reference sequence). CDR3 size: 16 residues. The V gene lost 4 bases and the J gene lost 0 bases, with 14 bases spanning the gap.

The rearrangement uses TRBV3-1 (or the pseudogene TRBV3-2) and TRBJ1-1; D not certain. V was pared by 5 bases and J by 1 base, with 20 bases between. The CDR3 sequence is 17 residues long. Germline V gene lookup returns CDR1 LGHDT and CDR2 YNNKEL (reference sequence). CDR3 sequence: CASSSYDRGRTNTEAFF. CDR3 nucleotide sequence: TGTGCCAGCAGCTCCTATGATCGCGGGAGGACGAACACTGAAGCTTTCTTT.

The chain uses TRBV27 and TRBJ1-2; 12 bases are shared with TRBD1. Germline assignment: CDR1 MNHEY and CDR2 SMNVEV (reference sequence). The CDR3 has 15 residues. Germline trimming cut 5 bases from V and 4 bases from J; bases unmatched to any gene: 5. CDR3 sequence (DNA): TGTGCCAGCAGTCCCGGGACAGGGGGCAGCTATGGCTACACCTTC. This gives the protein CASSPGTGGSYGYTF.

V usage is TRBV5-6 and J usage is TRBJ1-6, with D possibly TRBD1 on 5 matching bases. CDR1 and CDR2 from the germline V gene are SGHDT and YYEEEE. CDR3 length equals 14 residues. V dropped 3 bases and J dropped 4 bases, with 8 bases sitting between them. The CDR3 is CASSYTGYNSPLHF. The CDR3 coding sequence is TGTGCCAGCAGCTACACAGGTTATAATTCACCCCTCCACTTT.

This chain joins TRBV7-2 and TRBJ2-1, with a weak D call TRBD2 (5 bases). V was pared by 0 bases and J by 8 bases, with 17 bases between. There are 16 residues in the CDR3. Germline loops: CDR1 SGHTA, CDR2 FQGNSA. CDR3 sequence: CASSLALGRKGDEQFF. The CDR3 DNA is TGTGCCAGCAGCTTAGCCTTAGGGCGGAAGGGAGATGAGCAGTTCTTC. Complete variable domain (other parts from reference TRBV7-2 and TRBJ2-1): GAGVSQSPSNKVTEKGKDVELRCDPISGHTALYWYRQSLGQGLEFLIYFQGNSAPDKSGLPSDRFSAERTGGSVSTLTIQRTQQEDSAVYLCASSLALGRKGDEQFFGPGTRLTVL.

V and J are TRBV6-5 and TRBJ1-3; D unresolved. Trimming pared 2 bases from V and 0 bases from J, leaving 11 bases between. CDR3 size: 16 residues. The germline V gene has CDR1 MNHEY and CDR2 SVGAGI. The CDR3 region has the DNA TGTGCCAGCAGTTACAGGACTCCAGGCTCTGGAAACACCATATATTTT. Protein: CASSYRTPGSGNTIYF.

V gene TRBV2 combines with J gene TRBJ1-1, with D unresolved. Germline CDR1 and CDR2: SNHLY and FYNNEI. Trimming cost V 9 bases and J 5 bases, with 16 bases left between them. This CDR3 comprises 13 residues. The CDR3 DNA follows: TGTGCCAGTAACCAGCGGGTAGGAACTGAAGCTTTCTTT. Its translation: CASNQRVGTEAFF.

The chain employs TRBV19 and TRBJ2-5; maybe TRBD1 (6 bases). This CDR3 is built from 14 residues. Germline loops: CDR1 LNHDA, CDR2 SQIVND (reference sequence). Trimming took 7 bases from V and 4 from J, leaving 16 bases between them. The DNA for the CDR3 is TGTGCCAGTAACGACAGGTCGACAACAGAGACCCAGTACTTC. Translating gives CASNDRSTTETQYF.

The V call is TRBV11-3, the J call TRBJ2-1; 9 bases line up with TRBD2. Germline CDR1 and CDR2: SGHNT and YENEEA. Trimming removed 5 bases from V and 2 bases from J; junction bases left unmatched: 4. The CDR3 is made up of 15 amino acids. The CDR3 is CASSIRLAAYNEQFF. Here the CDR3 DNA reads TGTGCCAGCAGCATTCGACTAGCGGCCTACAATGAGCAGTTCTTC.

As DNA, the CDR3 is TGTGCCAGCATCGCCCAGCAGGGGTCGGTATTGTTTTTT. Its translation: CASIAQQGSVLFF. V gene TRBV2 combines with J gene TRBJ1-4, with D possibly TRBD1 on 6 matching bases. Trimming cost V 7 bases and J 15 bases, with 21 bases left between them. The germline V gene encodes CDR1 SNHLY and CDR2 FYNNEI. The CDR3 length is 13 residues. Drawing the rest from reference TRBV2 and TRBJ1-4, the complete variable domain is EPEVTQTPSHQVTQMGQEVILRCVPISNHLYFYWYRQILGQKVEFLVSFYNNEISEKSEIFDDQFSVERPDGSNFTLKIRSTKLEDSAMYFCASIAQQGSVLFFGSGTQLSVL.

The chain uses TRBV6-5 and TRBJ1-1; no clear D gene. V lost 8 bases, J lost 7 bases, and 17 bases lay in between. The CDR3 length is 13 residues. Germline values: CDR1 MNHEY, CDR2 SVGAGI. The CDR3 loop reads CASCPIGVGEAFF. As DNA, the CDR3 is TGTGCCAGCTGCCCCATCGGGGTTGGTGAAGCTTTCTTT.

This chain joins TRBV6-5 and TRBJ1-1; the D is unclear. V lost 7 bases and J 0 bases, leaving 9 bases between the germline ends. This CDR3 has 13 residues. From germline, CDR1 is MNHEY and CDR2 SVGAGI. This CDR3 reads CASNEQMNTEAFF. The DNA for the CDR3 is TGTGCCAGCAACGAGCAAATGAACACTGAAGCTTTCTTT.

Details on this clone: This CDR3 is also generated by other DNA sequences in the sample. The chain employs TRBV18 and TRBJ1-2; 9 bases are a match to TRBD1. This CDR3 has 15 amino acids. V was clipped by 3 bases and J by 2 bases; unmatched bases: 4. CDR1 and CDR2 (germline): KGHSH, LQKENI. The CDR3 coding sequence is TGTGCCAGCTCACCGCGGGGGACAGGGAACTATGGCTACACCTTC. Encoded protein: CASSPRGTGNYGYTF. Based on the CDR3 plus reference TRBV18 and TRBJ1-2, the full variable domain is NAGVMQNPRHLVRRRGQEARLRCSPMKGHSHVYWYRQLPEEGLKFMVYLQKENIIDESGMPKERFSAEFPKEGPSILRIQQVVRGDSAAYFCASSPRGTGNYGYTFGSGTRLTVV.

The CDR3 loop reads CASSFSGTEAFF. CDR3 in DNA: TGCGCCAGCAGCTTCTCGGGAACTGAAGCTTTCTTT. The chain has TRBV5-1 and TRBJ1-1; D gene uncertain. From germline, CDR1 is SGHRS and CDR2 YFSETQ. The CDR3 is 12 residues long. V lost 2 bases and J 5 bases, leaving 7 bases between the germline ends.

The rearrangement joins TRBV4-1 to TRBJ2-6; TRBD1 aligns across 9 bases. Looked up from germline, CDR1 is MGHRA and CDR2 is YSYEKL. The CDR3 totals 20 residues. V was pared by 0 bases and J by 0 bases, with 9 bases of the junction left unmatched. CDR3 loop: CASSQDVYGTGNSGANVLTF. CDR3 nucleotides: TGCGCCAGCAGCCAAGATGTATACGGGACAGGGAACTCTGGGGCCAACGTCCTGACTTTC.

The rearrangement links TRBV6-2 or TRBV6-3 to TRBJ1-1, with D perhaps matching TRBD1 (6 bases). CDR1 and CDR2 from the germline V gene are MNHEY and SVGEGT. The V end lost 2 bases, the J end lost 4 bases, and 14 bases lay between the germline ends. The CDR3 is 15 amino acids. The DNA of the CDR3 is TGTGCCAGCAGTTACGCACATCGGGGGGCCACTGAAGCTTTCTTT. It translates to CASSYAHRGATEAFF.

The genes are TRBV2 and TRBJ2-3, with D possibly matching TRBD2 (6 bases). Germline-derived CDR1 and CDR2 are SNHLY and FYNNEI. The V end was cut by 8 bases, the J end by 4 bases, with 19 bases between. The CDR3 is 15 residues long. CDR3: CASGSGTGEADTQYF. CDR3 nucleotides: TGTGCCAGCGGGTCCGGGACGGGGGAAGCAGATACGCAGTATTTT. The whole variable domain, filled in from reference TRBV2 and TRBJ2-3, reads EPEVTQTPSHQVTQMGQEVILRCVPISNHLYFYWYRQILGQKVEFLVSFYNNEISEKSEIFDDQFSVERPDGSNFTLKIRSTKLEDSAMYFCASGSGTGEADTQYFGPGTRLTVL.

This sequence joins TRBV11-2 and TRBJ1-5, with a weak D call TRBD1 (6 bases). CDR1 SGHAT and CDR2 FQNNGV come from the germline V gene. Trimming took off 5 bases at V and 7 bases at J, with 15 bases between the two ends. The CDR3 covers 14 residues. The CDR3 DNA is TGTGCCAGCAGCCCCGGGACACCGGGGCAGCCCCAGCATTTT. Translation: CASSPGTPGQPQHF.

The rearrangement links TRBV9 to TRBJ2-3; 9 bases are shared with TRBD2. Germline CDR1 reads SGDLS; CDR2 reads YYNGEE. Trimming at V came to 0 bases and at J to 5 bases, leaving 7 bases not matched to a gene. CDR3 length: 16 residues. The CDR3 DNA is TGTGCCAGCAGCGTAGTTCCTAGCGGGGTAGGAGATACGCAGTATTTT. Translating gives CASSVVPSGVGDTQYF. Based on the CDR3 plus reference TRBV9 and TRBJ2-3, the full variable domain is DSGVTQTPKHLITATGQRVTLRCSPRSGDLSVYWYQQSLDQGLQFLIQYYNGEERAKGNILERFSAQQFPDLHSELNLSSLELGDSALYFCASSVVPSGVGDTQYFGPGTRLTVL.

The chain has TRBV4-2 and TRBJ1-2, with 11 bases aligning to TRBD1. Germline CDR1 is LGHNA and CDR2 is YNFKEQ. The CDR3 totals 18 residues. The junction had 10 bases not matched to a gene; V was cut back by 1 base and J by 3 bases. CDR3 amino acids: CASSQVEDRGLLDYGYTF. DNA of the CDR3: TGTGCCAGCAGCCAAGTAGAGGACAGGGGGCTTCTTGACTATGGCTACACCTTC.

This chain links TRBV11-3 with TRBJ2-2; TRBD1 is a possible D gene (6 bases). The CDR3 spans 15 residues. The ends were cut back, 5 bases at V and 1 base at J, with 11 bases in the middle. Germline lookup yields CDR1 SGHNT and CDR2 YENEEA. The CDR3 DNA is TGTGCCAGCAGCGAGGGACAATGGAACACCGGGGAGCTGTTTTTT. It is translated as CASSEGQWNTGELFF.

The chain joins TRBV9 to TRBJ2-5; a possible D gene is TRBD2 (5 bases). CDR3 length equals 15 residues. Germline values: CDR1 SGDLS, CDR2 YYNGEE. Between the trimmed V and J ends, which lost 1 base and 2 bases, there was a span of 12 bases. DNA for the CDR3: TGTGCCAGCAGCGTACTGGGAGCAGTTCAAGAGACCCAGTACTTC. Translation gives CASSVLGAVQETQYF.

This clone came up many times. The rearrangement joins TRBV4-1 to TRBJ1-1, with D unresolved. CDR3 length: 12 residues. V shed 1 base and J shed 7 bases, with 7 bases lying between them. Looked up from germline, CDR1 is MGHRA and CDR2 is YSYEKL. CDR3 protein: CASSQGADEAFF. The CDR3 nucleotides are TGCGCCAGCAGCCAAGGGGCCGATGAAGCTTTCTTT.

The chain combines TRBV7-9 with TRBJ1-5; TRBD1 matches 9 bases. Germline V lookup: CDR1 SEHNR, CDR2 FQNEAQ (reference sequence). The V and J ends lost 3 bases and 4 bases, in that order; junction bases with no gene match: 10. The CDR3 is 17 amino acids. CDR3 region: CASSFTNRGQGNQPQHF. Written as DNA, the CDR3 is TGTGCCAGCAGCTTTACCAACAGGGGGCAAGGGAATCAGCCCCAGCATTTT.

V usage is TRBV14 and J usage is TRBJ1-2, with 9 bases identical to TRBD1. The CDR3 is 14 amino acids. Trimming at V came to 4 bases and at J to 6 bases, leaving 6 bases not matched to a gene. Germline CDR1 reads SGHDN; CDR2 reads FVKESK. The DNA for the CDR3 is TGTGCCAGCAGCCCCACAGGGGGCGGCCATGGCTACACCTTC. It is translated as CASSPTGGGHGYTF.